The 3 T cell receptor beta chains below were found in one sample sequenced in a study of control samples from healthy donors and cancer patients. This table comes from immunoSEQ multiplex PCR, and its TCRdb copy is limited to in-frame clones, with some not included. The sample has fewer than 150,000 clones; around 93% are singletons. Material for sequencing was blood. Receptor source: a man aged 18-30 years in good health.

The gene calls are TRBV5-1 and TRBJ1-2; 7 bases align to TRBD1. CDR1 and CDR2 from the germline V gene are SGHRS and YFSETQ. J gave up 4 bases and V 3 bases, and 9 bases lay outside the gene matches. The CDR3 is 15 residues long. The CDR3 sequence is CASSSGQFFSYGYTF. In nucleotides, the CDR3 is TGCGCCAGCAGCTCGGGACAGTTTTTCTCCTATGGCTACACCTTC.

The table lists this clone with a count of one. This chain joins TRBV10-3 and TRBJ1-3; 9 bases agree with TRBD1. CDR1 and CDR2 from the germline V gene are ENHRY and SYGVKD. The CDR3 has 14 residues. The V and J ends lost 6 bases and 2 bases, in that order; junction bases with no gene match: 2. The CDR3 spells CAIRDRGTGNTIYF. The CDR3 DNA reads TGTGCCATCAGGGACAGGGGTACTGGAAACACCATATATTTT.

The rearrangement links TRBV5-1 to TRBJ1-2; D uncertain. CDR1 and CDR2 (germline): SGHRS, YFSETQ. The CDR3 covers 13 residues. Between the trimmed V and J ends, which lost 0 bases and 5 bases, there was a span of 8 bases. CDR3 DNA: TGCGCCAGCAGCTTGGCGCCAGGATATGGCTACACCTTC. Amino acid sequence: CASSLAPGYGYTF.